The following is a T cell receptor beta chain sequence with its context. The antigen is not known. Germline V gives CDR1 SGHDT, CDR2 YYEEEE. The CDR3 is 16 residues long. Germline trimming cut 0 bases from V and 2 bases from J; bases unmatched to any gene: 4. The PCR used 60 Vbeta and 13 Jbeta primers. Generated by immunoSEQ multiplex PCR, the TCRdb table keeps only in-frame clones and is missing some. Of around 150,000 clones listed, about 74% are singletons. This record belongs to a study of cytomegalovirus exposure and HLA in healthy donors. General observations from the study: From TCR beta sequences, most subjects' HLA-A and HLA-B alleles were reportedly predicted accurately.

This chain links TRBV5-6 with TRBJ1-5; 8 bases match TRBD1. The sequence was collected from a male donor in good health and CMV-seronegative. The sequenced sample consisted of PBMCs. CDR3: CASSLAAGGRNQPQHF. The DNA for the CDR3 is TGTGCCAGCAGCTTGGCTGCAGGGGGCCGCAATCAGCCCCAGCATTTT.